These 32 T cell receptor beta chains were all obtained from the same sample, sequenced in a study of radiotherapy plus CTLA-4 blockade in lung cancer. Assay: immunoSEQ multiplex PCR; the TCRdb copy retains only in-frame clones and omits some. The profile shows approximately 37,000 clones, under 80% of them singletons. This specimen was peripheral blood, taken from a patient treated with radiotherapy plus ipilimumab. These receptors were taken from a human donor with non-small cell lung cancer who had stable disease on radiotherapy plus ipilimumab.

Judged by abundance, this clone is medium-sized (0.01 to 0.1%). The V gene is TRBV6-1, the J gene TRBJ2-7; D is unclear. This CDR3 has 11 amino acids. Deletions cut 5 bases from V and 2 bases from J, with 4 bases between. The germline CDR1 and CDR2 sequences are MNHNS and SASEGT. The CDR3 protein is CASSQTYEQYF. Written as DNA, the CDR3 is TGTGCCAGCAGTCAAACCTACGAGCAGTACTTC.

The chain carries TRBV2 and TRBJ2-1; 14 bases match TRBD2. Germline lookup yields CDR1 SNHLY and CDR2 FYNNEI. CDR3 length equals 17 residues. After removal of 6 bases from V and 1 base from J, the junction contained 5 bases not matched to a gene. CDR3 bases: TGTGCCAGCAGGGGACTAGCGGGGGTCAGGTCCTACAATGAGCAGTTCTTC. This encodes CASRGLAGVRSYNEQFF.

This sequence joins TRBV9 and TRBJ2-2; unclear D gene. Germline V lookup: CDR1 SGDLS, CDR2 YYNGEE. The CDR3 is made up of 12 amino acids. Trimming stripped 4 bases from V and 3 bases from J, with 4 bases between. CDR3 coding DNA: TGTGCCAGCAGCCCGTACACCGGGGAGCTGTTTTTT. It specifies CASSPYTGELFF.

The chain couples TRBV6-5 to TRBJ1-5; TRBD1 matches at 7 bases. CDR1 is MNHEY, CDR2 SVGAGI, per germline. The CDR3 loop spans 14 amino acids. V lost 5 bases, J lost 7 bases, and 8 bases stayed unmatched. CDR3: CASSRDSEGQPQHF. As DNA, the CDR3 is TGTGCCAGCAGTAGGGACAGTGAGGGACAGCCCCAGCATTTT.

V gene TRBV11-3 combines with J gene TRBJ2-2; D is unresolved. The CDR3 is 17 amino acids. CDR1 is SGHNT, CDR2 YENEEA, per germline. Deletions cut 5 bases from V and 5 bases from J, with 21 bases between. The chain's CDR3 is CASSLDPTRLSTGELFF. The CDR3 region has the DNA TGTGCCAGCAGCCTTGACCCTACGCGACTTTCTACCGGGGAGCTGTTTTTT.

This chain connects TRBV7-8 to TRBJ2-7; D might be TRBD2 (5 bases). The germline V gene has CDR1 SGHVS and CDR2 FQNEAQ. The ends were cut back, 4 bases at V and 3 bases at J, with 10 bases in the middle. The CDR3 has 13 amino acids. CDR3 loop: CASSSTNLYEQYF. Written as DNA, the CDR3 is TGTGCCAGCAGCTCGACTAACCTCTACGAGCAGTACTTC.

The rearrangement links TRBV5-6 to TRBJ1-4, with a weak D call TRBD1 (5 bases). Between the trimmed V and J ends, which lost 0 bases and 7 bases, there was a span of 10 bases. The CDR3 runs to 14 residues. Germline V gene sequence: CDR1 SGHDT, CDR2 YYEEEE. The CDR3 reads CASSLARGVEKLFF. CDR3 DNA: TGTGCCAGCAGCTTGGCCCGGGGGGTTGAAAAACTGTTTTTT.

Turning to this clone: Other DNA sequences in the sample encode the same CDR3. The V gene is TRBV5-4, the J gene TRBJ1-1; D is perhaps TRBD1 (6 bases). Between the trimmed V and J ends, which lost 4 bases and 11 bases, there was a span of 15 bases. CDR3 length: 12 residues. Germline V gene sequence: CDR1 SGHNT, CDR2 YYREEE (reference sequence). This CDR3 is CASSGRQDKAFF. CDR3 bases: TGTGCCAGCAGCGGGAGACAGGATAAGGCTTTCTTT.

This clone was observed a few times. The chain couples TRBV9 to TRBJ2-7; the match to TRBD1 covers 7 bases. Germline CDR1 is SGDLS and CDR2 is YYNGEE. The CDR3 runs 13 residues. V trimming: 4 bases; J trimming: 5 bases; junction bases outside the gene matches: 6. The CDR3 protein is CASSPGTVHEQYF. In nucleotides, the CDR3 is TGTGCCAGCAGCCCCGGGACAGTCCACGAGCAGTACTTC.

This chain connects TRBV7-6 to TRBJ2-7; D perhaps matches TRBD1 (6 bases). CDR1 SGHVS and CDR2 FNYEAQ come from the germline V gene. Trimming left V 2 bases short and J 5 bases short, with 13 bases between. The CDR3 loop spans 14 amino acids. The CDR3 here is CASSLFQGSNEQYF. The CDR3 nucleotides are TGTGCCAGCAGCTTATTTCAGGGGAGCAACGAGCAGTACTTC.

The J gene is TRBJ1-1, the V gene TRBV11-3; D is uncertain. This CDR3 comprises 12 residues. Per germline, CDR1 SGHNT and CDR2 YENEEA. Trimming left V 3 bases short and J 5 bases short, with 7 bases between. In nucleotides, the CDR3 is TGTGCCAGCAGCTTGGCTAGGACTGAAGCTTTCTTT. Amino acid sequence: CASSLARTEAFF.

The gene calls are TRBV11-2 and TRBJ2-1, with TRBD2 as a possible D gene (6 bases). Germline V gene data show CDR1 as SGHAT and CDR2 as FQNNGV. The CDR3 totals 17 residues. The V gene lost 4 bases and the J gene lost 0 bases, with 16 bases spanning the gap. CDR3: CASSSFPAGSSYNEQFF. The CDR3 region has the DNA TGTGCCAGCAGCTCCTTTCCGGCGGGGAGCTCCTACAATGAGCAGTTCTTC.

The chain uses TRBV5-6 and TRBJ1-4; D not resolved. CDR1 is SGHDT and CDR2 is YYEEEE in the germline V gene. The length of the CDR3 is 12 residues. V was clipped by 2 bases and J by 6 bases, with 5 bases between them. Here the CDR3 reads CASSFYHEKLFF. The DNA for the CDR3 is TGTGCCAGCAGCTTTTATCATGAAAAACTGTTTTTT. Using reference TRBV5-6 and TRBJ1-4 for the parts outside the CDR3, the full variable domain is DAGVTQSPTHLIKTRGQQVTLRCSPKSGHDTVSWYQQALGQGPQFIFQYYEEEERQRGNFPDRFSGHQFPNYSSELNVNALLLGDSALYLCASSFYHEKLFFGSGTQLSVL.

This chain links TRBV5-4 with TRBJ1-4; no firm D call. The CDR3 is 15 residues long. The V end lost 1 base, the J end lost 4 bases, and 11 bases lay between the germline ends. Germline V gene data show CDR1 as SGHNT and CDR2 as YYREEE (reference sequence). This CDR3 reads CASSLNAGNNEKLFF. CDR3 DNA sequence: TGTGCCAGCAGCTTGAATGCGGGAAATAATGAAAAACTGTTTTTT.

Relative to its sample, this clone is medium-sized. CDR3 coding DNA: TGTGCCAGCAGCAAAGGGGCAGGGGGTAAGTCACCCCTCCACTTT. Its protein product is CASSKGAGGKSPLHF. This chain connects TRBV21-1 to TRBJ1-6; TRBD1 is the table's D call and was not checked against the DNA. TRBV21-1 is labeled a pseudogene. This CDR3 contains 15 residues.

CDR3 in amino acids: CATSIKGLGEKLFF. DNA for the CDR3: TGTGCCACCAGCATTAAGGGGTTAGGAGAAAAACTGTTTTTT. V gene TRBV15 combines with J gene TRBJ1-4, with a possible D match to TRBD1 (5 bases). The CDR3 length is 14 residues. Between the trimmed V and J ends, which lost 4 bases and 8 bases, there was a span of 14 bases. Germline V gives CDR1 LNHNV, CDR2 YYDKDF (reference sequence).

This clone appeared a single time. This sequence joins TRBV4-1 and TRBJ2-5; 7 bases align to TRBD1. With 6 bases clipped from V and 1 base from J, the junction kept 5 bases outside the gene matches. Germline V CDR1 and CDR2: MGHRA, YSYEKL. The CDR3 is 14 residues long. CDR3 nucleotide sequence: TGCGCCAGCAGTCGAGACAGGGCCCAAGAGACCCAGTACTTC. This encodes CASSRDRAQETQYF.

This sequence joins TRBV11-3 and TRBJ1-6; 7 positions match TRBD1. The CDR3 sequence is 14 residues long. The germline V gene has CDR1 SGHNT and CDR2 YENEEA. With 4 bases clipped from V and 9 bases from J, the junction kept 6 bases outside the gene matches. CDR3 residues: CASSSDRSISPLHF. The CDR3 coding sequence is TGTGCCAGCAGCTCGGACAGGTCCATTTCACCCCTCCACTTT.

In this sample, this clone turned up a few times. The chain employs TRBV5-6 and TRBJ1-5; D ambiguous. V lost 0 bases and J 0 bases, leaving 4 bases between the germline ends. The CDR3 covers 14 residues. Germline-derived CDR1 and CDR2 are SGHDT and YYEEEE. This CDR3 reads CASSLGLSNQPQHF. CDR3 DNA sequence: TGTGCCAGCAGCTTGGGGCTTAGCAATCAGCCCCAGCATTTT.

In nucleotides, the CDR3 is TGTGCCTGGAGTTGGCAGTCCTACGAGCAGTACTTC. Translated, it gives CAWSWQSYEQYF. The chain recombines TRBV30 with TRBJ2-7; D uncertain. Germline V gene sequence: CDR1 GTSNPN, CDR2 SVGIG (reference sequence). V was cut by 2 bases and J by 1 base, with 6 bases left in between. There are 12 residues in the CDR3.

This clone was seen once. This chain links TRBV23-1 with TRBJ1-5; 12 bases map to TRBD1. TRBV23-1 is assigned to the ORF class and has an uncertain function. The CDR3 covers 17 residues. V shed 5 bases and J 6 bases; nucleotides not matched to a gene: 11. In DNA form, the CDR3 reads TGCGCCAGCAGTTTCGACCGGGACAGGGGGCTGAGTCAGCCCCAGCATTTT. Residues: CASSFDRDRGLSQPQHF.

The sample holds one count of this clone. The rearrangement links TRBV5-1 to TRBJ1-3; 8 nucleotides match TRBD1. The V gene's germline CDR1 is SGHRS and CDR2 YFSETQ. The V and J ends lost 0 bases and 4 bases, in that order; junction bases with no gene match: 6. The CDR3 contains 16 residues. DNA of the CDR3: TGCGCCAGCAGCTTGGGAACCAGGGGGCTAGGAAACACCATATATTTT. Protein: CASSLGTRGLGNTIYF.

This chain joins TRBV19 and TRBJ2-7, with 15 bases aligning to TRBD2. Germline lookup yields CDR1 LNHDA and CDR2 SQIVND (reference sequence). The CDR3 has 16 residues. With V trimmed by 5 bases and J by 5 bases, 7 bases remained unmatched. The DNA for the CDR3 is TGTGCCAGTAGTTCCCGGACTAGCGGGGGGGCCCACGAGCAGTACTTC. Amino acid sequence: CASSSRTSGGAHEQYF.

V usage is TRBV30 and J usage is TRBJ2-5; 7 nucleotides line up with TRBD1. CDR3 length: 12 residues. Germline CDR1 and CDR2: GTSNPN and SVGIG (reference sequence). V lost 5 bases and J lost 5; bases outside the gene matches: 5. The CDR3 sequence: CAWGTEWETQYF. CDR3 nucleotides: TGTGCCTGGGGGACAGAGTGGGAGACCCAGTACTTC.

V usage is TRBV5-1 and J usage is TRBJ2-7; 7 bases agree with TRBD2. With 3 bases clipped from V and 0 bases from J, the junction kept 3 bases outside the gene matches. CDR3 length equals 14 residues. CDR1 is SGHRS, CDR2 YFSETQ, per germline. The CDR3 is CASSWGGVSYEQYF. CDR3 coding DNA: TGCGCCAGCAGCTGGGGGGGGGTCTCCTACGAGCAGTACTTC.

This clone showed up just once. The CDR3 nucleotides are TGCGCCAGCAGGCCGACAGGGGGTGCCTCTGGGCAGTACTTC. Amino acids: CASRPTGGASGQYF. V gene TRBV5-1 combines with J gene TRBJ2-7, with TRBD1 identical over 9 bases. The CDR3 runs to 14 residues. Germline CDR1 SGHRS, CDR2 YFSETQ. With 5 bases clipped from V and 9 bases from J, the junction kept 12 bases outside the gene matches.

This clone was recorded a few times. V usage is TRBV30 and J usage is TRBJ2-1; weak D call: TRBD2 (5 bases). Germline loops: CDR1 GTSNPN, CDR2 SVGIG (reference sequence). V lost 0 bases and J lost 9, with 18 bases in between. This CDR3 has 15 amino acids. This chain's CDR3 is CAWSVRPSRRSEQFF. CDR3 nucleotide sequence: TGTGCCTGGAGTGTACGGCCCAGCAGGAGGAGTGAGCAGTTCTTC.

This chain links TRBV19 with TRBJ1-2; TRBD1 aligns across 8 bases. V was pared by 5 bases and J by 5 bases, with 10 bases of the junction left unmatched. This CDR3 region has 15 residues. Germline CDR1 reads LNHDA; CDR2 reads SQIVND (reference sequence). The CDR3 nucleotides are TGTGCCAGTAGTGCAACAGGGGGAGGGCGGTATGGCTACACCTTC. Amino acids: CASSATGGGRYGYTF. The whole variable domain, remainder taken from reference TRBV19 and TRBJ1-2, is DGGITQSPKYLFRKEGQNVTLSCEQNLNHDAMYWYRQDPGQGLRLIYYSQIVNDFQKGDIAEGYSVSREKKESFPLTVTSAQKNPTAFYLCASSATGGGRYGYTFGSGTRLTVV.

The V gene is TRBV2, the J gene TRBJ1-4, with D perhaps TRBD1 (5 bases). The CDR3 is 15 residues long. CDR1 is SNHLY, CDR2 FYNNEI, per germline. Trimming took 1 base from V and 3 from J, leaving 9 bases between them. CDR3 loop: CASSEEGRANEKLFF. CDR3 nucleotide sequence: TGTGCCAGCAGTGAAGAGGGGAGGGCTAATGAAAAACTGTTTTTT.

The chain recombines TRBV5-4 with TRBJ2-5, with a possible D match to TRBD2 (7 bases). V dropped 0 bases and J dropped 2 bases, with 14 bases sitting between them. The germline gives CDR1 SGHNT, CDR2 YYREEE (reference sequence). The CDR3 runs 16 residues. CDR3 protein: CASSLEGGRRQETQYF. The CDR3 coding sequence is TGTGCCAGCAGCTTGGAGGGGGGGCGCAGGCAAGAGACCCAGTACTTC.

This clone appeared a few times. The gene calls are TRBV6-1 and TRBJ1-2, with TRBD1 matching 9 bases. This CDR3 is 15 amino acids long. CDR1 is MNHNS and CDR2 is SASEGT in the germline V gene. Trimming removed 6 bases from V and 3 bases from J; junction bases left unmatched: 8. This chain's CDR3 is CASRRDRDSYYGYTF. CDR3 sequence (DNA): TGTGCCAGCAGGAGGGACAGGGACTCCTACTATGGCTACACCTTC.

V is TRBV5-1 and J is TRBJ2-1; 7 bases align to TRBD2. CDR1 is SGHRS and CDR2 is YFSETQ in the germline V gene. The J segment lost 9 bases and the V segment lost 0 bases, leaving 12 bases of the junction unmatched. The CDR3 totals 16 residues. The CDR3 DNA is TGCGCCAGCAGCTTGGCCTTGGGCGGGGGAGGGTTTGAGCAGTTCTTC. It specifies CASSLALGGGGFEQFF.